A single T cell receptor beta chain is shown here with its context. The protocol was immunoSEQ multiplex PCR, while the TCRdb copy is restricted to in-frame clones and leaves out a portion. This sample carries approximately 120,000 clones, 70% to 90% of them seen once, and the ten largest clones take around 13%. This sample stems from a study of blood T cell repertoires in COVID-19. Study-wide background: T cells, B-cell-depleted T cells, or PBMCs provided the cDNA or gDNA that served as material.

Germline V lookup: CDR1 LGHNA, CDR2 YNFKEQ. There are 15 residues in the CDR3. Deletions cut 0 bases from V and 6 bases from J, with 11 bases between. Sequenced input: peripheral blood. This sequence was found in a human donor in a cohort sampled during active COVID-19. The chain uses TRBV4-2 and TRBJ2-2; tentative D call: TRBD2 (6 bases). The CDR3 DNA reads TGTGCCAGCAGCCAAGAAGATGGGGAGGCCGGGGAGCTGTTTTTT. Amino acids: CASSQEDGEAGELFF.